The present TCR beta chain was sequenced within a study of blood T cell repertoires in COVID-19. Study information: Samples of COVID-19 (acute and convalescent) were obtained from the United States, Italy and Spain. Sample material is recorded as cDNA or gDNA derived from T cells, B-cell-depleted T cells, or PBMCs.

Original processing methods: By means of reference gene primer amplification, nucleated cell counts were estimated. Repertoires were generated with immunoSEQ multiplex PCR, while TCRdb's copy carries only in-frame clones and drops some. The V and J calls and the clone size are those of that table, but D and trimming were determined from the DNA. The sample includes about 300,000 clones, roughly nine tenths seen only once; the top ten take under 8%. This CDR3 region has 17 residues. The germline gives CDR1 SGDLS, CDR2 YYNGEE. After removal of 3 bases from V and 3 bases from J, the junction contained 9 bases not matched to a gene.

The source is a man aged 18 to 30 who had recovered from COVID-19. The rearrangement joins TRBV9 to TRBJ2-6, with 7 bases fitting TRBD2. Sequencing was performed on peripheral blood. The CDR3 spells CASSAREARGGANVLTF. The CDR3 DNA follows: TGTGCCAGCAGCGCACGGGAGGCCCGGGGTGGGGCCAACGTCCTGACTTTC.